The clone carrying this T cell receptor beta chain was picked up a small number of times. This entry comes from a study of blood T cells in healthy people across ages. Looking at the study overall: Using template switching, researchers captured about one barcoded beta molecule for each two T cells.

Isolation yielded PBMCs, at least 6 million per sample, in every case. The use of a sample-barcoded 5' primer and a J-beta primer mix characterized a second PCR of about 6 to 12 cycles. A single record per CDR3 protein comes from TCRdb applying MiXCR to the 5' RACE reads. The sample lists around 1,000,000 distinct CDR3 sequences; roughly 24% were seen once. Trimming cost V 3 bases and J 0 bases, with 15 bases left between them. The CDR3 is 15 residues long. Germline V gene sequence: CDR1 DFQATT, CDR2 SNEGSKA (reference sequence). The data also belong to a second study, concerning T cells of mothers and their children. That work adds: Once extracted, all RNA went into cDNA synthesis at 1.5 ug per 15 ul.

This chain uses TRBV20-1 with TRBJ2-7, with D uncertain. The sample was blood. The sequence derives from a girl aged 2 to 9 in good health. The CDR3 DNA reads as TGCAGTGCTAGTCACCGGAACACGGGCTCCTACGAGCAGTACTTC. This sequence encodes CSASHRNTGSYEQYF.